This TCR beta chain was captured in a study of cytomegalovirus exposure and HLA in healthy donors. The study, taken as a whole, reports: The number of N-insertions in an Asian-associated ancestry cluster was reportedly below the 666-donor mean in a later analysis. It was likely that a cluster of highly shared sequence variants was a sequencing artifact.

To note about this clone: What it binds is unknown.

Primers included in the PCR were 60 Vbeta and 13 Jbeta primers. Here immunoSEQ multiplex PCR was the method, and the copy in TCRdb shows in-frame clones only, minus some. The table records 100,000 to 120,000 clones, 76% of them present only once. V was shortened by 3 bases and J by 8 bases, with 19 bases between the two germline ends. From germline, CDR1 is GTSNPN and CDR2 SVGIG (reference sequence). The CDR3 sequence is 14 residues long. The chain combines TRBV30 with TRBJ1-2; unclear D gene. The sequence came from a man aged 35-49 years in good health and CMV-seropositive. Sample: PBMCs. CDR3 sequence: CAWSRAGQGRGYTF. DNA for the CDR3: TGTGCCTGGAGCCGTGCGGGTCAAGGACGGGGCTACACCTTC.